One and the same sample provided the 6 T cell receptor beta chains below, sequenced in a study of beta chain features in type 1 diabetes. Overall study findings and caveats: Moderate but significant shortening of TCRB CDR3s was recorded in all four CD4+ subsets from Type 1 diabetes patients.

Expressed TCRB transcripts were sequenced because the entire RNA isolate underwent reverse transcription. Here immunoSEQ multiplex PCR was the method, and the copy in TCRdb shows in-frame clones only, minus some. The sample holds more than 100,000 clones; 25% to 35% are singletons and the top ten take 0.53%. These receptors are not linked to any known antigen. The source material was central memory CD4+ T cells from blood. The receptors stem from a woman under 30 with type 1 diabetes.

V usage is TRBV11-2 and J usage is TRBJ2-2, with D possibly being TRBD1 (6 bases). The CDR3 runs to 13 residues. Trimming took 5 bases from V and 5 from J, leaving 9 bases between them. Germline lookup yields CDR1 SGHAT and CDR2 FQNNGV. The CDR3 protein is CASSPRGTGELFF. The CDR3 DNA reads TGTGCCAGCAGCCCCAGGGGAACCGGGGAGCTGTTTTTT.

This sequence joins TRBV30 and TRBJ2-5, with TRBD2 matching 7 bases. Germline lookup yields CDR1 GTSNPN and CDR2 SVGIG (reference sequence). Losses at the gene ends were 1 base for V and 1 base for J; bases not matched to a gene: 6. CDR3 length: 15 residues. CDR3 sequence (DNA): TGTGCCTGGAGTGGTGCTAGCGGACTCCAAGAGACCCAGTACTTC. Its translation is CAWSGASGLQETQYF.

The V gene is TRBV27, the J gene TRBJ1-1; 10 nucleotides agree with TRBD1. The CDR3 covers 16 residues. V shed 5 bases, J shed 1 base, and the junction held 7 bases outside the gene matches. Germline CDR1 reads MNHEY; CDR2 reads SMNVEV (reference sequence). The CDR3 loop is CASSRRQGAGNTEAFF. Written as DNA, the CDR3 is TGTGCCAGCAGTCGAAGACAGGGGGCAGGGAACACTGAAGCTTTCTTT.

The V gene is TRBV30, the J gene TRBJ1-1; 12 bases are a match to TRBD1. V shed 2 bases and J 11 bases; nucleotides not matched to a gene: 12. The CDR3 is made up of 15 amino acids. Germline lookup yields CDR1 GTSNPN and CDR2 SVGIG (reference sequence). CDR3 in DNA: TGTGCCTGGAGTTCTCGTCCCGGGACAGGGGGCGCGGCTTTCTTT. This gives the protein CAWSSRPGTGGAAFF.

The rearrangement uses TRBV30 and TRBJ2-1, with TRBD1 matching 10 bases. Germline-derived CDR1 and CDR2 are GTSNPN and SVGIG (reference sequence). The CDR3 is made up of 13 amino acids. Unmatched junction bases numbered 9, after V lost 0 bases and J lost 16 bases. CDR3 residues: CAWSVTQTGGTFF. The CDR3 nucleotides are TGTGCCTGGAGTGTCACGCAGACAGGGGGCACATTCTTC.

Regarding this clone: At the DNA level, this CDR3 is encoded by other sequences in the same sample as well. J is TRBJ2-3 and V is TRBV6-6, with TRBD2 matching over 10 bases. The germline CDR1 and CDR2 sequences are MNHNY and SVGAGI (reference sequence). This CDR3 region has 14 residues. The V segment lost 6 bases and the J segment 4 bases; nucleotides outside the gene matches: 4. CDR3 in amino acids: CASRLGLAADTQYF. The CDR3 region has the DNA TGTGCCAGCAGACTAGGACTAGCGGCAGATACGCAGTATTTT.